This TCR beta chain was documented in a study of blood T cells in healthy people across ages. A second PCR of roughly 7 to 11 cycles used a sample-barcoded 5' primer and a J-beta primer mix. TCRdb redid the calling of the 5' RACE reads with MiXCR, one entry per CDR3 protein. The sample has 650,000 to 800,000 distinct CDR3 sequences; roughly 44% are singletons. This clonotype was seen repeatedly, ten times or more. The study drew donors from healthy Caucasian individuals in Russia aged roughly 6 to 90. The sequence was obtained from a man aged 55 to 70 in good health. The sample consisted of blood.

The CDR3 loop is CSVSAGPNEQFF. The CDR3 DNA sequence: TGCAGCGTTTCTGCAGGGCCCAATGAGCAGTTCTTC. The chain carries TRBV29-1 and TRBJ2-1; D perhaps matches TRBD1 (5 bases). In germline, CDR1 is SQVTM, CDR2 ANQGSEA. The CDR3 is 12 amino acids. V lost 5 bases, J lost 6 bases, and 11 bases lay in between.